Following are 14 T cell receptor beta chains from one sample sequenced in a study of response to subunit inactivated influenza vaccine listed by TCRdb under 2018. This specimen's time point label, per the study, means: around 45 days after influenza vaccine administration. To prepare the library, RT-PCR was applied. The sequencer was an Illumina HiSeq 2500. TCRdb reprocessed the public reads (quality trimming at Q25 with fastp, clone calling with MiXCR) and kept in-frame beta chains. Every distinct CDR3 protein forms one entry, paired with its most common genes and DNA. The sample data list approximately 500,000 distinct CDR3 sequences, and 10% to 15% of these were observed just once. Around 13% of the sample is in the top ten clones. Sequencing was performed on PBMCs from blood, taken more than 35 days after vaccination. The receptors come from a man over 45 who received an inactivated influenza vaccine. Donor details come from another sample of the same person, matched by shared clones.

There are a few counts of this clonotype. This chain connects TRBV7-9 to TRBJ2-7, with D perhaps TRBD1 (6 bases). This CDR3 region has 15 residues. Germline CDR1 is SEHNR and CDR2 is FQNEAQ (reference sequence). With 3 bases removed from V and 0 bases from J, the gap between germline ends came to 12 bases. CDR3 DNA: TGTGCCAGCAGCTTCCGACAGGCAAGCTCCTACGAGCAGTACTTC. Translated, it gives CASSFRQASSYEQYF.

This sequence joins TRBV28 and TRBJ2-7; D remains ambiguous. Germline V gene sequence: CDR1 MDHEN, CDR2 SYDVKM. The ends were cut back, 7 bases at V and 7 bases at J, with 17 bases in the middle. The CDR3 sequence is 13 residues long. CDR3 in amino acids: CASTQTAPVEQYF. As DNA, the CDR3 is TGTGCCAGCACCCAAACAGCACCCGTGGAGCAGTACTTC.

This sequence joins TRBV5-5 and TRBJ2-1; D could derive from TRBD1 or TRBD2 (5 bases each). CDR3 size: 14 residues. Germline V gene lookup returns CDR1 SGHKS and CDR2 YYEKEE (reference sequence). The V end was cut by 0 bases, the J end by 8 bases, with 12 bases between. The CDR3 here is CASSLVDGADEQFF. The DNA for the CDR3 is TGTGCCAGCAGCTTGGTTGACGGGGCGGATGAGCAGTTCTTC. The full variable domain, with the rest looked up from reference TRBV5-5 and TRBJ2-1, is DAGVTQSPTHLIKTRGQQVTLRCSPISGHKSVSWYQQVLGQGPQFIFQYYEKEERGRGNFPDRFSARQFPNYSSELNVNALLLGDSALYLCASSLVDGADEQFFGPGTRLTVL.

This clonotype was detected many times. The chain has TRBV30 and TRBJ2-1; TRBD1 agrees at 7 bases. Germline CDR1 and CDR2: GTSNPN and SVGIG (reference sequence). Trimming cost V 6 bases and J 12 bases; bases outside gene matches: 14. CDR3 length: 13 residues. CDR3 DNA: TGTGCCTGTCCAGGACAGGTGGGGTCGGGGCAGTTCTTC. Amino acid sequence: CACPGQVGSGQFF.

This clonotype was found many times. J is TRBJ2-3 and V is TRBV9; D is perhaps TRBD2 (5 bases). V was trimmed by 6 bases and J by 0 bases, leaving 11 bases between them. The germline V gene encodes CDR1 SGDLS and CDR2 YYNGEE. This CDR3 has 14 residues. The CDR3 bases are TGTGCCAGCACCAAGGACTTCAGCACAGATACGCAGTATTTT. This sequence encodes CASTKDFSTDTQYF. Looking up the rest from reference TRBV9 and TRBJ2-3 gives the full variable domain: DSGVTQTPKHLITATGQRVTLRCSPRSGDLSVYWYQQSLDQGLQFLIQYYNGEERAKGNILERFSAQQFPDLHSELNLSSLELGDSALYFCASTKDFSTDTQYFGPGTRLTVL.

In its sample, this clonotype was seen many times. The chain recombines TRBV20-1 with TRBJ2-1; D is unclear. V was pared by 0 bases and J by 2 bases, with 8 bases between. There are 14 residues in the CDR3. From germline, CDR1 is DFQATT and CDR2 SNEGSKA (reference sequence). In DNA, the CDR3 is TGCAGTGCTAGAGATATGTCTACCTACAATGAGCAGTTCTTC. Protein sequence: CSARDMSTYNEQFF.

J is TRBJ2-3 and V is TRBV28; TRBD1 matches at 10 bases. The V segment lost 6 bases and the J segment 4 bases; nucleotides outside the gene matches: 4. This CDR3 region has 14 residues. Germline V gene data show CDR1 as MDHEN and CDR2 as SYDVKM. CDR3 sequence reads: CASRMGQGPDTQYF. The CDR3 DNA reads as TGTGCCAGCAGGATGGGACAGGGGCCAGATACGCAGTATTTT.

This chain joins TRBV12-3 or TRBV12-4 and TRBJ2-3; no clear D. Between the trimmed V and J ends, which lost 6 bases and 6 bases, there was a span of 10 bases. There are 12 residues in the CDR3. The CDR3 reads CASSPEWDTQYF. The DNA of the CDR3 is TGTGCCAGCAGCCCGGAGTGGGATACGCAGTATTTT.

The CDR3 region is CASSPQLKTGSYNEQFF. In nucleotides, the CDR3 is TGTGCCAGCTCACCCCAACTAAAGACAGGCTCCTACAATGAGCAGTTCTTC. The chain has TRBV18 and TRBJ2-1; D might be TRBD1 (6 bases). The V gene's germline CDR1 is KGHSH and CDR2 LQKENI. The CDR3 spans 17 residues. V was cut by 3 bases and J by 0 bases, with 15 bases left in between.

The chain uses TRBV10-3 and TRBJ2-1; D might be TRBD2 (6 bases). V lost 6 bases and J 2 bases, leaving 17 bases between the germline ends. From germline, CDR1 is ENHRY and CDR2 SYGVKD. This CDR3 spans 16 amino acids. CDR3 DNA sequence: TGTGCCATCAGGGCCCATGGGGGGAACGCCTACAATGAGCAGTTCTTC. This translates into CAIRAHGGNAYNEQFF.

The table lists this clonotype with a few counts. The chain couples TRBV11-1 to TRBJ2-1; 7 bases align to TRBD2. Looked up from germline, CDR1 is SGHAT and CDR2 is FQDESV (reference sequence). The CDR3 covers 17 residues. The junction had 15 bases not matched to a gene; V was cut back by 5 bases and J by 5 bases. CDR3 sequence reads: CASSPALPAGRNNEQFF. DNA for the CDR3: TGTGCCAGCAGCCCAGCCCTCCCAGCGGGACGTAACAATGAGCAGTTCTTC.

The genes are TRBV5-1 and TRBJ2-2; 9 bases match TRBD1. The CDR3 contains 16 residues. V trimming: 4 bases; J trimming: 4 bases; junction bases outside the gene matches: 8. From germline, CDR1 is SGHRS and CDR2 YFSETQ. In DNA, the CDR3 is TGCGCCAGCAGCGGGGGACAGGGACGAAGCACCGGGGAGCTGTTTTTT. Encoded protein: CASSGGQGRSTGELFF.

This clonotype was counted only a few times. This rearrangement joins TRBV12-3 or TRBV12-4 to TRBJ2-2, with D perhaps TRBD1 (5 bases). Deletions cut 6 bases from V and 6 bases from J, with 14 bases between. The CDR3 runs to 14 residues. CDR3 residues: CASSPGHLSGELFF. The CDR3 DNA is TGTGCCAGCAGCCCCGGACATTTGTCCGGGGAGCTGTTTTTT.

This clonotype was observed a handful of times. The chain carries TRBV5-1 and TRBJ1-2; no definite D call. Trimming removed 0 bases at V and 8 bases at J, with 23 bases between. Germline loops: CDR1 SGHRS, CDR2 YFSETQ. The CDR3 contains 17 residues. This chain's CDR3 is CASSLGSSMLLRGGYTF. CDR3 sequence (DNA): TGCGCCAGCAGCTTGGGTTCTTCAATGTTGCTTCGGGGAGGCTACACCTTC.